This TCR beta chain is from a study of blood T cell repertoires in COVID-19. On the study more broadly: Acute-phase and convalescent COVID-19 samples originated in the United States, Italy and Spain. Nucleic acid was either cDNA or gDNA, and it came from T cells, B-cell-depleted T cells, or PBMCs.

Produced via immunoSEQ multiplex PCR; TCRdb's table is partial and in-frame only. The data hold about 100,000 clones, with approximately 84% observed a single time. Germline V gives CDR1 SNHLY, CDR2 FYNNEI. This CDR3 is built from 13 residues. V was shortened by 5 bases and J by 1 base, with 8 bases between the two germline ends. Input material: peripheral blood. The rearrangement links TRBV2 to TRBJ1-1; D is possibly TRBD1 (5 bases). The source is a human donor in a cohort sampled during active COVID-19. This CDR3 reads CASSSDRNTEAFF. CDR3 DNA: TGTGCCAGCAGTTCCGACAGGAACACTGAAGCTTTCTTT.